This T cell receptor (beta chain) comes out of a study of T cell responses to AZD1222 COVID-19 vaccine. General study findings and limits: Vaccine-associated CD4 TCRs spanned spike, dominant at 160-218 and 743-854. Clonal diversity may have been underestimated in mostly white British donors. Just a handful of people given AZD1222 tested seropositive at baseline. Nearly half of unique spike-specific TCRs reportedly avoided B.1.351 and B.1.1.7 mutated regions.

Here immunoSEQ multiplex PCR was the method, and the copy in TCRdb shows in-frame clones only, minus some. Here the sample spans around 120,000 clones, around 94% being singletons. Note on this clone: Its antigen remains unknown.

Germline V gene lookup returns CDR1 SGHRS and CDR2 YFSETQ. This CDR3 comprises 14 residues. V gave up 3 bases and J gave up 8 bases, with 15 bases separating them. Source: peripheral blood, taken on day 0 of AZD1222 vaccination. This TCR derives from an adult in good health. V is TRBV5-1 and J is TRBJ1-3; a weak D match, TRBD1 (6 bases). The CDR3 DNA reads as TGCGCCAGCAGCTCGGACAGCTTCGGGGACACCATATATTTT. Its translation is CASSSDSFGDTIYF.